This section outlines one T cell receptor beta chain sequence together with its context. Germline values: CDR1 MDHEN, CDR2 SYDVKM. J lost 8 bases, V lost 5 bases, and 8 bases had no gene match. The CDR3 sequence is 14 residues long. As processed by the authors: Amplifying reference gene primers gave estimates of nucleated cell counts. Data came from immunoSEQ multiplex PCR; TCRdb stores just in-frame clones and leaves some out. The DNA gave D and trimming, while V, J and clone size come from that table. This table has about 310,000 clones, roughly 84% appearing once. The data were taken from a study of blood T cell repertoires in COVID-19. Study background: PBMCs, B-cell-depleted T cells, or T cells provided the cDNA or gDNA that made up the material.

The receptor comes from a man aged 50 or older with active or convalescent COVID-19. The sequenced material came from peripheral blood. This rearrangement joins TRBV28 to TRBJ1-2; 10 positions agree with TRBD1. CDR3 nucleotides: TGTGCCAGCAGTCTCGGGGGACAGGGGCACGGCTACACCTTC. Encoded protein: CASSLGGQGHGYTF.